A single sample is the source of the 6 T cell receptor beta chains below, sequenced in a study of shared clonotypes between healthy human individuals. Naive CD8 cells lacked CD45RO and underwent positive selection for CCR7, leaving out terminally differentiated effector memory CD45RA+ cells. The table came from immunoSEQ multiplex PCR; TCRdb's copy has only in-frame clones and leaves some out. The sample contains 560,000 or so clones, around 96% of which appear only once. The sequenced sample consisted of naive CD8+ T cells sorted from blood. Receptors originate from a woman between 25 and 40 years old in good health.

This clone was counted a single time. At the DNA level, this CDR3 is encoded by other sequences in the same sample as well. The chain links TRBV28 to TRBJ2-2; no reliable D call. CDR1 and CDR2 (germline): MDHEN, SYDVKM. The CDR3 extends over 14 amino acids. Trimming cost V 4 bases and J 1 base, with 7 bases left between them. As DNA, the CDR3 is TGTGCCAGCAGTTACAGATTGAACACCGGGGAGCTGTTTTTT. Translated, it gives CASSYRLNTGELFF.

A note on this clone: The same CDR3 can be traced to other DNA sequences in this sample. CDR3 protein: CASSIGLAGFYNEQFF. CDR3 bases: TGTGCCAGTAGTATAGGTCTAGCGGGATTCTACAATGAGCAGTTCTTC. V is TRBV19 and J is TRBJ2-1; 9 nucleotides agree with TRBD2. V shed 1 base, J shed 3 bases, and the junction held 4 bases outside the gene matches. Per the germline V gene, CDR1 is LNHDA and CDR2 is SQIVND (reference sequence). The CDR3 loop spans 16 amino acids.

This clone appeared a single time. The CDR3 spells CASSLAGGGDEKLFF. CDR3 DNA sequence: TGTGCCAGCAGCTTAGCTGGCGGGGGCGATGAAAAACTGTTTTTT. The chain is built from TRBV7-9 and TRBJ1-4, with D possibly matching TRBD1 (6 bases). CDR1 and CDR2 (germline): SEHNR, FQNEAQ (reference sequence). V was pared by 0 bases and J by 6 bases, with 11 bases between. This CDR3 has 15 residues.

CDR3 sequence reads: CASSQVRGPSYEQYF. DNA for the CDR3: TGTGCCAGCAGCCAAGTCCGGGGGCCCTCCTACGAGCAGTACTTC. The chain carries TRBV4-2 and TRBJ2-7; D tentatively reads TRBD1 or TRBD2 (6 bases each). The V and J ends lost 1 base and 0 bases respectively, with 10 bases between them. CDR3 length equals 15 residues. The germline CDR1 and CDR2 sequences are LGHNA and YNFKEQ.

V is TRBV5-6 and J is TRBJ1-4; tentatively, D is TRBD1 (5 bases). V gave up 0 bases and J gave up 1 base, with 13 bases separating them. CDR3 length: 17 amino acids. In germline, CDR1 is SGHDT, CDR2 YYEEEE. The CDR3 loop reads CASSLAGLGGTNEKLFF. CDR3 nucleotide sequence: TGTGCCAGCAGCTTGGCCGGATTGGGGGGAACTAATGAAAAACTGTTTTTT.

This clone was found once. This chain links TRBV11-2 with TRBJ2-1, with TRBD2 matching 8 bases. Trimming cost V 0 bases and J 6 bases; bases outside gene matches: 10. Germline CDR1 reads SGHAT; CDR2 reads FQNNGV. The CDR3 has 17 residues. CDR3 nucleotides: TGTGCCAGCAGCTTAGAGGGTGGCGGGAGGTGGTTCAATGAGCAGTTCTTC. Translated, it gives CASSLEGGGRWFNEQFF. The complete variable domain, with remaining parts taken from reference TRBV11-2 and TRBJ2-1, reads EAGVAQSPRYKIIEKRQSVAFWCNPISGHATLYWYQQILGQGPKLLIQFQNNGVVDDSQLPKDRFSAERLKGVDSTLKIQPAKLEDSAVYLCASSLEGGGRWFNEQFFGPGTRLTVL.